The next 9 T cell receptor beta chains were all read from a single sample in a study of T cells after yellow fever vaccination. TCRdb processed the 5' RACE reads anew with MiXCR; each CDR3 protein has one entry. The sample has approximately 330,000 distinct CDR3 sequences; roughly an eighth are singletons. Sequenced here: CD4+ T cells sorted from PBMCs, sampled 15 days after the yellow fever booster vaccination. The origin of the receptors is a man aged 18 to 29 who received the YFV17D yellow fever vaccine.

This clonotype was detected a few times. CDR3 in amino acids: CASSDQSDTQYF. CDR3 DNA: TGTGCCAGCAGTGACCAATCAGATACGCAGTATTTT. The chain employs TRBV6-4 and TRBJ2-3; D gene unclear. This CDR3 is 12 amino acids long. CDR1 and CDR2 from the germline V gene are MRHNA and SNTAGT. Trimming shortened V by 2 bases and J by 4 bases, and 4 bases separated the two germline ends.

In nucleotides, the CDR3 is TGTGCTAGTGGCGGGGACACCCGAGGGTACACTGAAGCTTTCTTT. Its translation is CASGGDTRGYTEAFF. The chain couples TRBV12-5 to TRBJ1-1; tentative D call: TRBD1 (6 bases). The ends were cut back, 6 bases at V and 3 bases at J, with 17 bases in the middle. The CDR3 contains 15 residues. CDR1 and CDR2 (germline): LGHNT, FRNRAP. Supplemented by reference TRBV12-5 and TRBJ1-1, the full variable domain reads DARVTQTPRHKVTEMGQEVTMRCQPILGHNTVFWYRQTMMQGLELLAYFRNRAPLDDSGMPKDRFSAEMPDATLATLKIQPSEPRDSAVYFCASGGDTRGYTEAFFGQGTRLTVV.

The V gene is TRBV7-3, the J gene TRBJ2-3; TRBD2 matches 14 bases. The length of the CDR3 is 18 residues. Germline CDR1 SGHTA, CDR2 FQGTGA. V trimming: 1 base; J trimming: 3 bases; junction bases outside the gene matches: 6. The CDR3 nucleotides are TGTGCCAGCAGCTTAAGAGGACTAGCGGGGGGAACGACAGATACGCAGTATTTT. Amino acids: CASSLRGLAGGTTDTQYF. The full variable domain, rest sourced from reference TRBV7-3 and TRBJ2-3, is GAGVSQTPSNKVTEKGKYVELRCDPISGHTALYWYRQSLGQGPEFLIYFQGTGAADDSGLPNDRFFAVRPEGSVSTLKIQRTERGDSAVYLCASSLRGLAGGTTDTQYFGPGTRLTVL.

This clonotype was seen only a few times. The genes are TRBV7-9 and TRBJ1-6; D not resolved. The CDR3 has 19 amino acids. Germline assignment: CDR1 SEHNR and CDR2 FQNEAQ (reference sequence). V lost 1 base, J lost 0 bases, and 16 bases lay in between. This CDR3 is CASSLVVTTGSSYNSPLHF. The CDR3 nucleotides read TGTGCCAGCAGCTTAGTGGTGACAACGGGGAGCTCCTATAATTCACCCCTCCACTTT.

This clonotype has just a few counts. For the CDR3, the DNA is TGCGCCAGCAGCCCCGGACTAGCGGGGGGGGTCACAGATACGCAGTATTTT. Its translation: CASSPGLAGGVTDTQYF. The rearrangement uses TRBV4-3 and TRBJ2-3, with TRBD2 identical over 15 bases. Losses at the gene ends were 4 bases for V and 2 bases for J; bases not matched to a gene: 4. The CDR3 runs 17 residues. CDR1 is LGHNA, CDR2 YSLEER, per germline.

This chain connects TRBV18 to TRBJ2-1; perhaps TRBD1 as D (6 bases). The germline V and J ends were trimmed by 5 bases and 3 bases, with 17 bases remaining between them. The germline V gene has CDR1 KGHSH and CDR2 LQKENI. The CDR3 runs to 16 residues. CDR3 protein: CASSSFEGQFYNEQFF. The DNA of the CDR3 is TGTGCCAGCTCATCCTTCGAAGGACAGTTCTACAATGAGCAGTTCTTC.

The rearrangement joins TRBV20-1 to TRBJ2-1; perhaps TRBD2 as D (6 bases). The V end was cut by 8 bases, the J end by 3 bases, with 14 bases between. Per germline, CDR1 DFQATT and CDR2 SNEGSKA (reference sequence). The CDR3 contains 13 residues. The DNA for the CDR3 is TGCAGTACTATTGGGGGGTTCTACAATGAGCAGTTCTTC. This sequence encodes CSTIGGFYNEQFF.

The V call is TRBV6-5, the J call TRBJ2-3, with no clear D. Between the trimmed V and J ends, which lost 0 bases and 5 bases, there was a span of 15 bases. This CDR3 contains 16 residues. The germline V gene has CDR1 MNHEY and CDR2 SVGAGI. The DNA for the CDR3 is TGTGCCAGCAGTTACTCGGTCGCACCTGTAGGAGATACGCAGTATTTT. Translation: CASSYSVAPVGDTQYF.

This clonotype appeared a few times. The chain has TRBV18 and TRBJ1-1; 8 bases fit TRBD1. Trimming took 0 bases from V and 3 from J; bases not matched to a gene: 0. Looked up from germline, CDR1 is KGHSH and CDR2 is LQKENI. This CDR3 is 14 amino acids long. The CDR3 loop reads CASSPPDRDTEAFF. Here the CDR3 DNA reads TGTGCCAGCTCACCACCGGACAGGGACACTGAAGCTTTCTTT.